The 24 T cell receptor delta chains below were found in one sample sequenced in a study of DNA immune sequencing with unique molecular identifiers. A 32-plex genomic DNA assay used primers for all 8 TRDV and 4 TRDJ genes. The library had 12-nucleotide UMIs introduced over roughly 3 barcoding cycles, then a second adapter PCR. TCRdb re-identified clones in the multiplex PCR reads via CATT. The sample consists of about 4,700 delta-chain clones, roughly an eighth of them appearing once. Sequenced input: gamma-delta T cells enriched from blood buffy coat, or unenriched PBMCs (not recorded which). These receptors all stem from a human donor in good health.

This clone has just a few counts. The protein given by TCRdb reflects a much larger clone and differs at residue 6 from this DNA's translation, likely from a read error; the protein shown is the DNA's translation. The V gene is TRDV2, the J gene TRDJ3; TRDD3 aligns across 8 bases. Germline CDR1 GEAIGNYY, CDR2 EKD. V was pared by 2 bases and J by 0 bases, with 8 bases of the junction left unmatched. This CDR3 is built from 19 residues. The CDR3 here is CACDNALGANSWDTRQMFF. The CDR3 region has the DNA TGTGCCTGTGACAATGCACTGGGGGCAAACTCCTGGGACACCCGACAGATGTTTTTC.

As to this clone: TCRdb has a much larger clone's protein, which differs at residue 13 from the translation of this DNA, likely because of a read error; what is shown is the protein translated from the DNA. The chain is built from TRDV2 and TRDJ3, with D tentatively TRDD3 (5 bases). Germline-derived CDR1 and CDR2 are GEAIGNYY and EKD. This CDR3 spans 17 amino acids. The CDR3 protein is CACDTLHATWDTLQMFF. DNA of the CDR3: TGTGCCTGTGACACCCTGCATGCTACCTGGGACACCCTACAGATGTTTTTC.

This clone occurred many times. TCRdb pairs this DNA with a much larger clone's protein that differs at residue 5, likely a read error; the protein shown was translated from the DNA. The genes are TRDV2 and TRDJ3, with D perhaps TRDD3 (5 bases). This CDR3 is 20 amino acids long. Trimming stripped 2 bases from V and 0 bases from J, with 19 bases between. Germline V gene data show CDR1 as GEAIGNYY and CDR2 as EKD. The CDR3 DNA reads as TGTGCCTGTGACATCTTGGGGACCACGAACGGCTCCTGGGACACCCGACAGATGTTTTTC. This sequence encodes CACDILGTTNGSWDTRQMFF.

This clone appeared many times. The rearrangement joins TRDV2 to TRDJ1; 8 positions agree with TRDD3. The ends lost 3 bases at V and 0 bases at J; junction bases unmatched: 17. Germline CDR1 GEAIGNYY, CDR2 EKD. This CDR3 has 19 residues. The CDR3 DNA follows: TGTGCCTGTGACTCTCTGTACTGGGGGCCTCTCCCCTACACCGATAAACTCATCTTT. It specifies CACDSLYWGPLPYTDKLIF.

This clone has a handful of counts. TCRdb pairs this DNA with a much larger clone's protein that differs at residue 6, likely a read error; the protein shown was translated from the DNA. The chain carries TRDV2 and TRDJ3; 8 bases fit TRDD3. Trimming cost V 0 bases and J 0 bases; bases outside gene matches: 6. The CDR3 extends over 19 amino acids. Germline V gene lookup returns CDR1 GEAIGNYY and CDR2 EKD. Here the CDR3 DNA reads TGTGCCTGTGACACCAGTAGCTGGGGGAGCTCCTGGGACACCCGACAGATGTTTTTC. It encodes CACDTSSWGSSWDTRQMFF.

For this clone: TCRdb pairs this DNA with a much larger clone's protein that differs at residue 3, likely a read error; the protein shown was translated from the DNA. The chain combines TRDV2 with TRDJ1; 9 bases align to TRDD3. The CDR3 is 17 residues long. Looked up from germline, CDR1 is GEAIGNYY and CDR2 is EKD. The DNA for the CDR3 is TGTGCCTATGACACTCTGGGGGATGGAAAGTACACCGATAAACTCATCTTT. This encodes CAYDTLGDGKYTDKLIF.

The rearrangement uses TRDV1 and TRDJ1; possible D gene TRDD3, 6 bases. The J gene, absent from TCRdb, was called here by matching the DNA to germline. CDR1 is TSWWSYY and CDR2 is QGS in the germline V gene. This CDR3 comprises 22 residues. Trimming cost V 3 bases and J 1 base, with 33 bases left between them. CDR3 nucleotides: TGTGCTCTTGGGGAGAGATCCCCCGCCTTGACCTGGGGACTTCCCTTCACCGATAAACTCATCTTT. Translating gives CALGERSPALTWGLPFTDKLIF.

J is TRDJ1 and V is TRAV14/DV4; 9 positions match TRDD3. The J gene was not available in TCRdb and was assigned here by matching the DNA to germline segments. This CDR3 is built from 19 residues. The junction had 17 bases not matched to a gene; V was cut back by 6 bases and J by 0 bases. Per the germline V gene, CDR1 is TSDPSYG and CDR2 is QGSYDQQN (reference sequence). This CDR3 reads CAMSDSGRGIQTYTDKLIF. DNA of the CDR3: TGTGCAATGAGTGATTCCGGCCGGGGGATACAAACGTACACCGATAAACTCATCTTT.

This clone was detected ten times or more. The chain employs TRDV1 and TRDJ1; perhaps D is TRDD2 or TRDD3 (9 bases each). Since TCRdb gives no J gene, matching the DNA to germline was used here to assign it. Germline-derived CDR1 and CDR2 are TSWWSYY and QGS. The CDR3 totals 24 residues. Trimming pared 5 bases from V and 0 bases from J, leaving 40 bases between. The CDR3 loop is CALGPNLPTYGGIYWGNYTDKLIF. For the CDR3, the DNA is TGTGCTCTTGGGCCAAACCTTCCTACGTACGGGGGGATCTACTGGGGGAATTACACCGATAAACTCATCTTT.

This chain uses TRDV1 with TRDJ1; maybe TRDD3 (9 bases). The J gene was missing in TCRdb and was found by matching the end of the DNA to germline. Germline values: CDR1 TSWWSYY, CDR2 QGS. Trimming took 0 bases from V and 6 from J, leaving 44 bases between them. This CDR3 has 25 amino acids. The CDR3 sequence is CALGELGPNFLHRTGGPPRSNKLIF. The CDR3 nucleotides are TGTGCTCTTGGGGAACTAGGTCCGAACTTCCTACACCGAACTGGGGGACCACCGCGAAGCAATAAACTCATCTTT.

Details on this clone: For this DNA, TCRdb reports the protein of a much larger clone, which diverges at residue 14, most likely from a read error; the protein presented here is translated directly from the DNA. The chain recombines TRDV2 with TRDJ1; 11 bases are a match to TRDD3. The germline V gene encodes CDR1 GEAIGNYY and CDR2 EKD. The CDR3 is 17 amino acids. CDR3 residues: CACDTLGDNLATDRLIF. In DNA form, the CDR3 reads TGTGCCTGTGACACACTGGGGGATAACCTCGCCACCGATAGACTCATCTTT.

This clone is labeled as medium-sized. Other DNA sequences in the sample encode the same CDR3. The CDR3 loop is CACDQILGGHWDTRQMFF. The CDR3 DNA sequence: TGTGCCTGTGACCAAATCTTGGGGGGCCACTGGGACACCCGACAGATGTTTTTC. The gene calls are TRDV2 and TRDJ3, with D possibly TRDD3 on 6 matching bases. CDR3 length: 18 residues. The germline gives CDR1 GEAIGNYY, CDR2 EKD. The V gene lost 3 bases and the J gene lost 3 bases, with 17 bases spanning the gap.

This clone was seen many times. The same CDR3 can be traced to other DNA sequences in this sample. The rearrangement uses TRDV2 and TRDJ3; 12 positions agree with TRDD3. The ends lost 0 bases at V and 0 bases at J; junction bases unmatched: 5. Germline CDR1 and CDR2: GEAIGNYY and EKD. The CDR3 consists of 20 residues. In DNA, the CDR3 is TGTGCCTGTGACACCATGTCTGGGGGATACGCCTCCTGGGACACCCGACAGATGTTTTTC. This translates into CACDTMSGGYASWDTRQMFF.

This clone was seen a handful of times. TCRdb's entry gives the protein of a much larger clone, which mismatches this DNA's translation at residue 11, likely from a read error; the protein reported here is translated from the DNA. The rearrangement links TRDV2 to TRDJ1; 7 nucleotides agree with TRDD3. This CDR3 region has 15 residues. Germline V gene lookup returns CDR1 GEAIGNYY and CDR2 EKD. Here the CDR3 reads CACDLLGTDTGKLIF. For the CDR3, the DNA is TGTGCCTGTGACCTACTGGGGACAGACACCGGTAAACTCATCTTT.

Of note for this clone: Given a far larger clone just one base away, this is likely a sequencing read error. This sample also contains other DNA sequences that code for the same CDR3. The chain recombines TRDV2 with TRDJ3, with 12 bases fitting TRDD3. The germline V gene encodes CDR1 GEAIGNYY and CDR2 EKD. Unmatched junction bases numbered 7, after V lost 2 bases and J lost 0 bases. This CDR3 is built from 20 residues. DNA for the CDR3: TGTGCCTGTGACAAAGTACTGGGGGATACACGCTCCTGGGACACCCGACAGATGTTTTTC. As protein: CACDKVLGDTRSWDTRQMFF.

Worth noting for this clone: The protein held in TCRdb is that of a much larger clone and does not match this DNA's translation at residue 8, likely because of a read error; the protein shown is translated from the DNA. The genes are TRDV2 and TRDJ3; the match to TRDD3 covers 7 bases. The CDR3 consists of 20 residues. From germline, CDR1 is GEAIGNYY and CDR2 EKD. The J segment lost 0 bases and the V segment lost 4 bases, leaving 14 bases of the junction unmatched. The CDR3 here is CACDPIVMGESSWDTRQMFF. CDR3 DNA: TGTGCCTGTGATCCCATTGTAATGGGGGAAAGCTCCTGGGACACCCGACAGATGTTTTTC.

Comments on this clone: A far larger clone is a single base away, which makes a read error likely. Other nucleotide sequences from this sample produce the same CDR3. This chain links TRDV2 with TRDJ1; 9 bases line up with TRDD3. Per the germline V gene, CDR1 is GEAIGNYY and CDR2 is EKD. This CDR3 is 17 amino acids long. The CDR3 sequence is CACDKLGDPPYTDKLIF. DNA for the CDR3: TGTGCCTGCGACAAACTGGGGGACCCCCCCTACACCGATAAACTCATCTTT.

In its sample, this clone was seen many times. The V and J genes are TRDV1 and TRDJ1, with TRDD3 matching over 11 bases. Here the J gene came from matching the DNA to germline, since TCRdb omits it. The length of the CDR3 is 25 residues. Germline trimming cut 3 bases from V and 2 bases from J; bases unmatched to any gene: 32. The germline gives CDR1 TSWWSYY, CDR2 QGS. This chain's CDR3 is CALGDLPSGLPRLGDTRSGTDKLIF. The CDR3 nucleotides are TGTGCTCTTGGGGACTTACCTTCCGGCCTTCCGAGGTTGGGGGATACGCGATCGGGGACCGATAAACTCATCTTT.

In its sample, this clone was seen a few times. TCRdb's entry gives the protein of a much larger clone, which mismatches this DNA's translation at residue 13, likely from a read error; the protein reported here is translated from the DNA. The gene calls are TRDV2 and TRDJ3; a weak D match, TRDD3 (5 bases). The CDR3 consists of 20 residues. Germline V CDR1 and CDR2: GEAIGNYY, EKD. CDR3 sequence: CACDTLGTTNGSGDTRQMFF. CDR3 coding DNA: TGTGCCTGTGACACCTTGGGGACCACGAACGGCTCCGGGGACACCCGACAGATGTTTTTC.

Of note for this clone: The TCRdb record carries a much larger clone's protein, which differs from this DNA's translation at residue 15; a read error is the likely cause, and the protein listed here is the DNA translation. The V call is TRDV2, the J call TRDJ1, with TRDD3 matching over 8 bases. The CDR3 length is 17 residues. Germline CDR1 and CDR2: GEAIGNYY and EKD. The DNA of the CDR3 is TGTGCCTGTGACACCTTAACTGGGGGGCATGACACCGATAAACACATCTTT. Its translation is CACDTLTGGHDTDKHIF.

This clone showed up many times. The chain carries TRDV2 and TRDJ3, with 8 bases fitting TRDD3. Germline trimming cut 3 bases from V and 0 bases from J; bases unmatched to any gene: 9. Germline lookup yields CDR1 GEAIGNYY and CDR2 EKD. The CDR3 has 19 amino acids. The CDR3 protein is CACDVLGGDSSWDTRQMFF. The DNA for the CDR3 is TGTGCCTGTGACGTACTGGGGGGTGACAGCTCCTGGGACACCCGACAGATGTTTTTC.

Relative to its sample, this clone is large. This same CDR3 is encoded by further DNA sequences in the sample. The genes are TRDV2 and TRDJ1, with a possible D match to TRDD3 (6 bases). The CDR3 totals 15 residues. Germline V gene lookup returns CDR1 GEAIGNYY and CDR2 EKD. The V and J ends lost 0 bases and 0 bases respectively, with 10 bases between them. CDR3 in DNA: TGTGCCTGTGACACCCTGGGGACGTACACCGATAAACTCATCTTT. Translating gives CACDTLGTYTDKLIF.

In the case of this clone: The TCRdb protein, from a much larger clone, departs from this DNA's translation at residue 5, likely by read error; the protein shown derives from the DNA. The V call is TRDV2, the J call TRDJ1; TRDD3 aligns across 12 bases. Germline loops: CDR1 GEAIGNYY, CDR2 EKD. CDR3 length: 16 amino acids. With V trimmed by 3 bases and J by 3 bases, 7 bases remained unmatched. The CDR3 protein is CACDQLGDTQADKLIF. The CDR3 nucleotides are TGTGCCTGTGACCAGCTGGGGGATACGCAGGCCGATAAACTCATCTTT.

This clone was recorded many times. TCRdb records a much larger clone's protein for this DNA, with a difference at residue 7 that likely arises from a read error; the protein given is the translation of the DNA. Here the CDR3 DNA reads TGTGCCTGTGACAAGCTGAGGGATACGCAGGCCGATAAACTCATCTTT. Residues: CACDKLRDTQADKLIF. The chain combines TRDV2 with TRDJ1, with 8 positions matching TRDD3. The CDR3 runs 16 residues. Germline V gives CDR1 GEAIGNYY, CDR2 EKD. V lost 2 bases to trimming and J lost 3 bases; unmatched junction nucleotides: 10.